The following is a T cell receptor beta chain sequence with its context. With random hexamers, about 0.5 to 1 ug RNA was reverse transcribed. TCRdb re-derived calls from the immunoSEQ multiplex PCR reads in MiXCR, one entry per CDR3 protein. The table shows around 81,000 distinct CDR3 sequences, with about 94% occurring only once. The data originate from a study of CD8 T cells in Susac syndrome. V dropped 3 bases and J dropped 0 bases, with 6 bases sitting between them. CDR1 is MNHEY, CDR2 SMNVEV, per germline (reference sequence). The CDR3 extends over 14 amino acids. Patients with Susac syndrome met diagnostic criteria that were recently defined for definite or probable disease.

The chain links TRBV27 to TRBJ1-3, with D perhaps matching TRBD1 (5 bases). Sequenced input: CD8+ T cells from PBMCs. This receptor was identified in a human donor with Susac syndrome. The CDR3 protein is CASSLGGSGNTIYF. The CDR3 region has the DNA TGTGCCAGCAGTTTGGGGGGCTCTGGAAACACCATATATTTT.